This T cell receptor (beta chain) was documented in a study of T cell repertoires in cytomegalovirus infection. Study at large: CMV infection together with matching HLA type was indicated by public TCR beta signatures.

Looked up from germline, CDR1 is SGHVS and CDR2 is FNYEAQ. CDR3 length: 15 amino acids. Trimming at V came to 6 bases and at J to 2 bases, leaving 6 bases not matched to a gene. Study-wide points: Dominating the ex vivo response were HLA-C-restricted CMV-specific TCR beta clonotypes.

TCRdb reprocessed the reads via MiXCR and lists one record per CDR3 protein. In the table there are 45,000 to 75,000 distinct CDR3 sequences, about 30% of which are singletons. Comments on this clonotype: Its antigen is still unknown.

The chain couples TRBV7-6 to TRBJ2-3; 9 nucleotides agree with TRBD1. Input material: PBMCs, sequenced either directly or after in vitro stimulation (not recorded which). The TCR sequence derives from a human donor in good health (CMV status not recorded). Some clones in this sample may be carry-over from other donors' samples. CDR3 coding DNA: TGTGCCAGCAGTCACAGGGGGCGGGACACAGATACGCAGTATTTT. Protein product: CASSHRGRDTDTQYF.